This T cell receptor beta chain was captured in a study of blood T cell repertoires in COVID-19. Study details: Material from acute and convalescent COVID-19 was sourced from the United States, Italy and Spain. From T cells, B-cell-depleted T cells, or PBMCs came the material, which was cDNA or gDNA.

In the authors' workflow: Nucleated cell number was recorded as an estimate derived from reference gene primer amplification. The data were produced by immunoSEQ multiplex PCR, yet TCRdb's version contains in-frame clones alone and is incomplete. The DNA gave D and trimming, while V, J and clone size come from that table. The profile shows roughly 100,000 clones, over 75% of them singletons. Trimming removed 0 bases at V and 7 bases at J, with 13 bases between. The CDR3 covers 14 residues. The germline CDR1 and CDR2 sequences are SEHNR and FQNEAQ (reference sequence). Material for sequencing was peripheral blood. The receptor was isolated from a human donor in a cohort sampled during active or convalescent COVID-19. The chain combines TRBV7-9 with TRBJ2-7; the D gene is possibly TRBD2 (5 bases). Written as DNA, the CDR3 is TGTGCCAGCAGCTTAGCGTACGGGATTTATGAGCAGTACTTC. This gives the protein CASSLAYGIYEQYF.